The T cell receptor beta chain described here comes from a study of control samples from healthy donors and cancer patients (dated by TCRdb to the early 2020s). Library method: the immunoSEQ multiplex PCR assay. TCRdb re-hosts the immuneACCESS table, in-frame sequences only. Its copies lack some clones; in the studies checked, an unresolved V gene accounts for under half of them, and the cause for the rest is not known. Here the sample has 160,000 or so clones; approximately 94% occur a single time. Jointly, the top ten make up around 13% of the sample. CDR1 and CDR2 (SGHRS, YFSETQ) derive from the germline V gene. The CDR3 measures 13 amino acids from cysteine to phenylalanine. Kept here is only the CDR3 DNA, which spans 39 bases and is read in frame from base 1. V is cut by 2 bases and J by 6 bases, and the space between the germline ends is 11 bases. About this clone: It lacks a known antigen. No base quality values were provided; no much bigger clone lies one nucleotide off.

The source material was PBMCs. This TCR was recovered from a man between 60 and 70 years old with colorectal cancer. The sequence links TRBV5-1 to TRBJ1-2, with TRBD1 as a weak D call on 6 bases. In nucleotide form, the sequence is TGCGCCAGCAGCTTTAGGGACACTAATGGCTACACCTTC. This gives the protein CASSFRDTNGYTF.